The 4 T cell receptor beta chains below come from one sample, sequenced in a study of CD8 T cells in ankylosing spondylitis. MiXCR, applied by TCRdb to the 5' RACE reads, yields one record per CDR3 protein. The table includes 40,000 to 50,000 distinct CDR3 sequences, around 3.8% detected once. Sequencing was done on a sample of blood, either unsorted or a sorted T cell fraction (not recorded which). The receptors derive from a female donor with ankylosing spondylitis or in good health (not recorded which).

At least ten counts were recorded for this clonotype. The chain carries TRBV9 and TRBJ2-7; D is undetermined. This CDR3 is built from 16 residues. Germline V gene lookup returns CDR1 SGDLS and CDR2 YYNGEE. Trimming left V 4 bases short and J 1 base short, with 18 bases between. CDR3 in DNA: TGTGCCAGCAGCTTGAGCTGGGGTGAAAGGTCCTACGAGCAGTACTTC. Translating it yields CASSLSWGERSYEQYF.

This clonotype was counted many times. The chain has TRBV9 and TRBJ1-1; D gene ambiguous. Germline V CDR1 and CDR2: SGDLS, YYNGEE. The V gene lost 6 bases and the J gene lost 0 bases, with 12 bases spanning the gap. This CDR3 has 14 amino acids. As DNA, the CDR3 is TGTGCCAGCACCTTAGGGCGGATGAACACTGAAGCTTTCTTT. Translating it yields CASTLGRMNTEAFF.

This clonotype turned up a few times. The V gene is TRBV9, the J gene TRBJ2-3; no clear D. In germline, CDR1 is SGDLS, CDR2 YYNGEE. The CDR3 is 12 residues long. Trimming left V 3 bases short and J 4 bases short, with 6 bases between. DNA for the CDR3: TGTGCCAGCAGCGCAACGGCAGATACGCAGTATTTT. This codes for CASSATADTQYF. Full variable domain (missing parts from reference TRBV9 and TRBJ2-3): DSGVTQTPKHLITATGQRVTLRCSPRSGDLSVYWYQQSLDQGLQFLIQYYNGEERAKGNILERFSAQQFPDLHSELNLSSLELGDSALYFCASSATADTQYFGPGTRLTVL.

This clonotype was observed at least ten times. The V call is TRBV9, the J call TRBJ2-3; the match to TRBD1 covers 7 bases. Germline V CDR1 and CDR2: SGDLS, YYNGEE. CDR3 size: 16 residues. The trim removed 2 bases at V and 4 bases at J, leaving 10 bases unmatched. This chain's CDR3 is CASSVPLSGTADTQYF. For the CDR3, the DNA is TGTGCCAGCAGCGTTCCACTCTCCGGGACAGCAGATACGCAGTATTTT.